This passage covers 30 T cell receptor beta chains from one sample sequenced in a study of T-cell memory formation after mild COVID-19. TCRdb ran MiXCR on the 5' RACE reads and lists one entry per CDR3 protein. The sample carries a few hundred thousand distinct CDR3 sequences, roughly 20% recorded once. Sequences were obtained from PBMCs or a T cell subset sorted from them (not recorded which). These receptors were obtained from an adult woman who had mild COVID-19 (a few samples of this study predate the infection). Cell type and time point are not known.

This sequence joins TRBV5-1 and TRBJ2-5, with 7 bases lining up with TRBD1. Germline V gene lookup returns CDR1 SGHRS and CDR2 YFSETQ. V dropped 2 bases and J dropped 5; count of bases not matched to a gene: 6. The CDR3 length is 14 residues. CDR3 amino acids: CASSLGQALETQYF. The CDR3 nucleotides are TGCGCCAGCAGCTTAGGACAGGCTCTGGAGACCCAGTACTTC.

The chain recombines TRBV6-4 with TRBJ2-3; D is uncertain. CDR1 and CDR2 (germline): MRHNA, SNTAGT. V was shortened by 6 bases and J by 4 bases, with 11 bases between the two germline ends. This CDR3 spans 13 amino acids. CDR3 sequence reads: CASSLDLADTQYF. The CDR3 DNA reads TGTGCCAGCAGCCTCGACTTGGCAGATACGCAGTATTTT.

This clonotype was counted a few times. This chain links TRBV13 with TRBJ2-5; D perhaps matches TRBD2 (6 bases). The germline CDR1 and CDR2 sequences are PRHDT and FYEKMQ (reference sequence). The CDR3 totals 13 residues. V was pared by 7 bases and J by 5 bases, with 14 bases between. The CDR3 sequence: CASIQTGEETQYF. CDR3 sequence (DNA): TGTGCCAGCATCCAAACGGGGGAGGAGACCCAGTACTTC.

This clonotype came up a few times. The rearrangement joins TRBV24-1 to TRBJ1-5; TRBD1 might be the D (5 bases). V gave up 10 bases and J gave up 3 bases, with 18 bases separating them. The CDR3 runs to 15 residues. Germline-derived CDR1 and CDR2 are KGHDR and SFDVKD. DNA of the CDR3: TGTGCCACATATTCAGGGCAGCACCCCAATCAGCCCCAGCATTTT. It translates to CATYSGQHPNQPQHF.

This clonotype has just a few counts. The genes are TRBV6-5 and TRBJ1-1; D gene uncertain. This CDR3 contains 12 residues. V lost 6 bases to trimming and J lost 8 bases, with 13 bases between them. Germline CDR1 reads MNHEY; CDR2 reads SVGAGI. The CDR3 region is CASSYDLMEAFF. The CDR3 DNA follows: TGTGCCAGCAGCTATGACTTGATGGAAGCTTTCTTT.

The chain carries TRBV6-6 and TRBJ2-7; maybe TRBD2 (6 bases). The CDR3 loop spans 13 amino acids. V lost 8 bases and J lost 5, with 16 bases in between. Germline CDR1 is MNHNY and CDR2 is SVGAGI (reference sequence). The CDR3: CASGSKRVNEQYF. The DNA of the CDR3 is TGTGCCAGCGGTTCTAAGCGGGTTAACGAGCAGTACTTC.

The CDR3 loop is CSVASTGGSNQPQHF. The CDR3 DNA sequence: TGCAGCGTTGCTTCGACAGGGGGGAGTAATCAGCCCCAGCATTTT. The chain employs TRBV29-1 and TRBJ1-5; 9 bases line up with TRBD1. The ends lost 4 bases at V and 4 bases at J; junction bases unmatched: 8. This CDR3 is built from 15 residues. The germline gives CDR1 SQVTM, CDR2 ANQGSEA.

This clonotype has a handful of counts. This chain connects TRBV19 to TRBJ1-1; D may be TRBD1 (6 bases). The V end was cut by 5 bases, the J end by 3 bases, with 16 bases between. Germline CDR1 LNHDA, CDR2 SQIVND (reference sequence). CDR3 size: 15 residues. DNA of the CDR3: TGTGCCAGTAGTTTCCAACAGGGAGTTGACACTGAAGCTTTCTTT. This gives the protein CASSFQQGVDTEAFF.

This sequence joins TRBV12-3 or TRBV12-4 and TRBJ1-5, with D uncertain. The CDR3 has 13 amino acids. V lost 2 bases, J lost 5 bases, and 7 bases lay in between. This CDR3 reads CASSLLEDQPQHF. Written as DNA, the CDR3 is TGTGCCAGCAGTTTACTGGAGGATCAGCCCCAGCATTTT.

By sample fraction, this clonotype is medium-sized (0.01 to 0.1%). The rearrangement joins TRBV7-3 to TRBJ2-3; D not resolved. Trimming cost V 2 bases and J 2 bases, with 8 bases left between them. This CDR3 has 14 amino acids. Per germline, CDR1 SGHTA and CDR2 FQGTGA. DNA for the CDR3: TGTGCCAGCAGCTTAGGCCAAGTCACAGATACGCAGTATTTT. Translating gives CASSLGQVTDTQYF.

As DNA, the CDR3 is TGTGCCAGCAGCCCCTCCATTGATATTAATGAAAAACTGTTTTTT. It yields the protein CASSPSIDINEKLFF. This chain joins TRBV7-9 and TRBJ1-4; D gene ambiguous. In germline, CDR1 is SEHNR, CDR2 FQNEAQ (reference sequence). Trimming stripped 5 bases from V and 4 bases from J, with 14 bases between. CDR3 length: 15 amino acids.

This clonotype was seen ten or more times. This chain uses TRBV20-1 with TRBJ2-1; 10 bases map to TRBD1. The CDR3 sequence is 15 residues long. The V and J ends lost 5 bases and 7 bases, in that order; junction bases with no gene match: 11. Germline V lookup: CDR1 DFQATT, CDR2 SNEGSKA (reference sequence). The CDR3 region is CSAGSRQGARNEQFF. In nucleotides, the CDR3 is TGCAGTGCTGGATCTCGACAGGGGGCGAGAAATGAGCAGTTCTTC.

This chain uses TRBV12-3 or TRBV12-4 with TRBJ2-2; weak D call: TRBD2 (5 bases). The CDR3 has 12 residues. With 8 bases removed from V and 6 bases from J, the gap between germline ends came to 10 bases. The CDR3 coding sequence is TGTGCCAGCCGTTACGGGGCCGGGGAGCTGTTTTTT. This encodes CASRYGAGELFF.

This chain links TRBV7-6 with TRBJ2-1; D is perhaps TRBD1 or TRBD2 (7 bases each). The CDR3 loop spans 14 amino acids. Per the germline V gene, CDR1 is SGHVS and CDR2 is FNYEAQ. V was shortened by 3 bases and J by 7 bases, with 13 bases between the two germline ends. Written as DNA, the CDR3 is TGTGCCAGCAGCTTGGCCCAGGGGGGGAATGAGCAGTTCTTC. Translating it yields CASSLAQGGNEQFF.

In nucleotides, the CDR3 is TGCAGCGTTGAACAGGAGGGCTACGAGCAGTACTTC. It encodes CSVEQEGYEQYF. The chain links TRBV29-1 to TRBJ2-7, with D possibly TRBD2 on 6 matching bases. The CDR3 contains 12 residues. V lost 2 bases and J lost 3, with 8 bases in between. Germline V gene sequence: CDR1 SQVTM, CDR2 ANQGSEA.

This chain joins TRBV7-9 and TRBJ2-5, with 8 bases fitting TRBD1. The CDR3 loop spans 14 amino acids. In germline, CDR1 is SEHNR, CDR2 FQNEAQ (reference sequence). Trimming at V came to 5 bases and at J to 5 bases, leaving 7 bases not matched to a gene. This chain's CDR3 is CASSAQGVRETQYF. The CDR3 DNA follows: TGTGCCAGCAGCGCACAGGGGGTTCGGGAGACCCAGTACTTC.

This clonotype was detected a few times. The J gene is TRBJ2-7, the V gene TRBV29-1; a weak D match, TRBD2 (5 bases). The CDR3 length is 11 residues. The ends were cut back, 4 bases at V and 7 bases at J, with 11 bases in the middle. Germline values: CDR1 SQVTM, CDR2 ANQGSEA. The CDR3 is CSVGEGWEQYF. The CDR3 nucleotides read TGCAGCGTTGGTGAGGGTTGGGAGCAGTACTTC.

The J gene is TRBJ2-3, the V gene TRBV6-5, with D maybe TRBD2 (6 bases). Trimming took 0 bases from V and 7 from J, leaving 17 bases between them. The CDR3 has 16 amino acids. CDR1 MNHEY and CDR2 SVGAGI come from the germline V gene. CDR3 bases: TGTGCCAGCAGTTACTCGTCTAGCGCCTCTATAAATACGCAGTATTTT. Its translation is CASSYSSSASINTQYF.

This clonotype has a handful of counts. The chain combines TRBV6-1 with TRBJ2-7; TRBD1 is a possible D gene (6 bases). Germline assignment: CDR1 MNHNS and CDR2 SASEGT. V was clipped by 2 bases and J by 3 bases, with 11 bases between them. The CDR3 is 14 residues long. DNA of the CDR3: TGTGCCAGCAGTGAATGGCGACAGGTCTACGAGCAGTACTTC. Its translation: CASSEWRQVYEQYF.

This clonotype was seen a handful of times. V is TRBV12-3 or TRBV12-4 and J is TRBJ2-1; D uncertain. Trimming took 6 bases from V and 8 from J, leaving 8 bases between them. The CDR3 covers 11 residues. The CDR3 DNA reads TGTGCCAGCAGCCCAAGAGATGAGCAGTTCTTC. It specifies CASSPRDEQFF.

The gene calls are TRBV7-6 and TRBJ2-7; 7 bases agree with TRBD2. Trimming took 5 bases from V and 2 from J; bases not matched to a gene: 18. Germline assignment: CDR1 SGHVS and CDR2 FNYEAQ. The CDR3 has 18 residues. The CDR3 reads CASSRWTLAGAQAYEQYF. For the CDR3, the DNA is TGTGCCAGCAGCCGATGGACTTTAGCGGGCGCACAAGCCTACGAGCAGTACTTC. Complete variable domain (other parts from reference TRBV7-6 and TRBJ2-7): GAGVSQSPRYKVTKRGQDVALRCDPISGHVSLYWYRQALGQGPEFLTYFNYEAQQDKSGLPNDRFSAERPEGSISTLTIQRTEQRDSAMYRCASSRWTLAGAQAYEQYFGPGTRLTVT.

This chain links TRBV7-9 with TRBJ2-7; TRBD1 is a possible D gene (6 bases). This CDR3 is 15 amino acids long. Germline V gene sequence: CDR1 SEHNR, CDR2 FQNEAQ (reference sequence). Trimming took 2 bases from V and 4 from J, leaving 15 bases between them. CDR3 DNA: TGTGCCAGCAGCTTAAGTACAGGGAGAGGGTACGAGCAGTACTTC. It is translated as CASSLSTGRGYEQYF.

In this sample, this clonotype turned up a few times. This chain connects TRBV7-2 to TRBJ1-6; D is undetermined. Germline loops: CDR1 SGHTA, CDR2 FQGNSA. The CDR3 runs 15 residues. The germline V and J ends were trimmed by 2 bases and 5 bases, with 10 bases remaining between them. This chain's CDR3 is CASSLRPVNNSPLHF. CDR3 bases: TGTGCCAGCAGCTTACGTCCAGTTAATAATTCACCCCTCCACTTT.

The rearrangement links TRBV27 to TRBJ2-7, with 9 bases aligning to TRBD2. Germline CDR1 and CDR2: MNHEY and SMNVEV (reference sequence). V lost 2 bases and J lost 4; bases outside the gene matches: 3. The CDR3 has 14 amino acids. The DNA of the CDR3 is TGTGCCAGCAGTTTAATAGCGGGAGAGTACGAGCAGTACTTC. This sequence encodes CASSLIAGEYEQYF.

The V call is TRBV12-3 or TRBV12-4, the J call TRBJ1-1; D is ambiguous. With 4 bases removed from V and 1 base from J, the gap between germline ends came to 10 bases. The CDR3 loop spans 14 amino acids. CDR3 region: CASSWGFANTEAFF. CDR3 sequence (DNA): TGTGCCAGCAGTTGGGGATTCGCGAACACTGAAGCTTTCTTT.

The chain uses TRBV3-1 and TRBJ2-3; TRBD1 or TRBD2 may be the D gene (5 bases each). CDR3 length equals 20 residues. V gave up 2 bases and J gave up 1 base, with 25 bases separating them. Germline V lookup: CDR1 LGHDT, CDR2 YNNKEL (reference sequence). The CDR3 protein is CASSQILMASSRGGTDTQYF. The CDR3 DNA sequence: TGTGCCAGCAGCCAAATCCTCATGGCCTCGTCCAGAGGGGGCACAGATACGCAGTATTTT.

V gene TRBV29-1 combines with J gene TRBJ2-2, with 8 bases lining up with TRBD1. The germline V gene encodes CDR1 SQVTM and CDR2 ANQGSEA. The J segment lost 0 bases and the V segment lost 7 bases, leaving 4 bases of the junction unmatched. The CDR3 has 14 amino acids. The CDR3 nucleotides are TGCAGCGCTCTGACAGGGGCGAACACCGGGGAGCTGTTTTTT. This encodes CSALTGANTGELFF.

This clonotype came up a few times. The rearrangement links TRBV6-2 or TRBV6-3 to TRBJ2-7, with 10 bases aligning to TRBD1. The germline CDR1 and CDR2 sequences are MNHEY and SVGEGT. The CDR3 contains 14 residues. V shed 2 bases, J shed 6 bases, and the junction held 4 bases outside the gene matches. The CDR3 region is CASSYGTGVGEQYF. The CDR3 DNA sequence: TGTGCCAGCAGTTACGGGACAGGGGTCGGCGAGCAGTACTTC.

There are many counts of this clonotype. This chain connects TRBV24-1 to TRBJ2-3, with 8 bases identical to TRBD1. Unmatched junction bases numbered 6, after V lost 4 bases and J lost 1 base. Per the germline V gene, CDR1 is KGHDR and CDR2 is SFDVKD. The CDR3 runs to 16 residues. In DNA form, the CDR3 reads TGTGCCACCAGTGAAACCGGGACAGGACGCACAGATACGCAGTATTTT. Translated: CATSETGTGRTDTQYF.

The genes are TRBV25-1 and TRBJ1-2; 8 positions agree with TRBD1. The CDR3 spans 15 residues. CDR1 MGHDK and CDR2 SYGVNS come from the germline V gene. The V and J ends lost 3 bases and 8 bases, in that order; junction bases with no gene match: 11. As DNA, the CDR3 is TGTGCCAGCAGTGACGACTCTCAGGGGGCGCGGGGCTACACCTTC. Translation: CASSDDSQGARGYTF.